The 18 T cell receptor beta chains below all came from one sample that was sequenced in a study of T-cell reconstitution after alpha-beta-depleted transplantation in children. Using unique molecular identifiers, the investigators prepared the TCRbeta library. Using its own MiXCR run on the PCR reads, TCRdb lists one record per CDR3 protein. The table records approximately 350,000 distinct CDR3 sequences, 15% to 20% of them present only once. The input for sequencing was PBMCs, mostly from graft donor cells, taken 360 days after TCRalphabeta/CD19-depleted stem cell transplant. The receptor source for this set is a male patient between 2 and 15 years old who had a stem cell transplant for acute lymphoblastic leukemia, so the T cells may come from the graft donor.

This clonotype was observed a few times. This sequence joins TRBV2 and TRBJ2-5; D may match TRBD1 or TRBD2 (5 bases each). Germline CDR1 reads SNHLY; CDR2 reads FYNNEI. Between the trimmed V and J ends, which lost 0 bases and 0 bases, there was a span of 11 bases. The CDR3 consists of 16 residues. CDR3: CASSEADTRYQETQYF. Here the CDR3 DNA reads TGTGCCAGCAGTGAAGCGGACACTAGGTACCAAGAGACCCAGTACTTC. Variable domain in full (rest from reference TRBV2 and TRBJ2-5): EPEVTQTPSHQVTQMGQEVILRCVPISNHLYFYWYRQILGQKVEFLVSFYNNEISEKSEIFDDQFSVERPDGSNFTLKIRSTKLEDSAMYFCASSEADTRYQETQYFGPGTRLLVL.

The chain recombines TRBV29-1 with TRBJ1-3; weak D call: TRBD1 (6 bases). Germline V gene lookup returns CDR1 SQVTM and CDR2 ANQGSEA. Trimming took 6 bases from V and 0 from J, leaving 15 bases between them. There are 15 residues in the CDR3. The CDR3 sequence: CSVSLGQTSGNTIYF. The CDR3 DNA reads as TGCAGCGTCTCTCTCGGACAGACCTCTGGAAACACCATATATTTT.

The J gene is TRBJ2-7, the V gene TRBV20-1; D assignment may be TRBD1 or TRBD2 (5 bases each). Germline-derived CDR1 and CDR2 are DFQATT and SNEGSKA (reference sequence). V was trimmed by 1 base and J by 2 bases, leaving 9 bases between them. This CDR3 has 13 amino acids. Here the CDR3 DNA reads TGCAGTGCTAGAGGGGACGGCACCTACGAGCAGTACTTC. It codes for CSARGDGTYEQYF.

The chain uses TRBV7-9 and TRBJ2-2, with D uncertain. Germline V gene lookup returns CDR1 SEHNR and CDR2 FQNEAQ (reference sequence). The CDR3 length is 14 residues. V lost 4 bases and J lost 0, with 6 bases in between. CDR3: CASSSYANTGELFF. DNA for the CDR3: TGTGCCAGCAGCTCCTACGCGAACACCGGGGAGCTGTTTTTT.

V is TRBV4-2 and J is TRBJ2-1, with 10 bases identical to TRBD2. V lost 0 bases to trimming and J lost 9 bases; unmatched junction nucleotides: 11. The length of the CDR3 is 17 residues. CDR1 and CDR2 (germline): LGHNA, YNFKEQ. The CDR3 is CASSQEVVASGGGEQFF. In nucleotides, the CDR3 is TGTGCCAGCAGCCAAGAGGTGGTGGCTAGCGGGGGTGGTGAGCAGTTCTTC.

This clonotype was observed a few times. The chain links TRBV20-1 to TRBJ2-7, with 7 positions matching TRBD1. The germline V gene encodes CDR1 DFQATT and CDR2 SNEGSKA (reference sequence). The J segment lost 6 bases and the V segment lost 6 bases, leaving 8 bases of the junction unmatched. The CDR3 spans 12 residues. The CDR3 DNA reads TGCAGTGCCCAAAGAACAGGGGTCGAGCAGTACTTC. Encoded protein: CSAQRTGVEQYF.

The rearrangement joins TRBV28 to TRBJ2-7; possibly TRBD2 for D (5 bases). Between the trimmed V and J ends, which lost 7 bases and 6 bases, there was a span of 16 bases. CDR1 is MDHEN, CDR2 SYDVKM, per germline. The CDR3 consists of 13 residues. The CDR3 reads CASTFLGGLEQYF. As DNA, the CDR3 is TGTGCCAGCACCTTTCTTGGAGGTCTCGAGCAGTACTTC. Full variable domain (missing parts from reference TRBV28 and TRBJ2-7): DVKVTQSSRYLVKRTGEKVFLECVQDMDHENMFWYRQDPGLGLRLIYFSYDVKMKEKGDIPEGYSVSREKKERFSLILESASTNQTSMYLCASTFLGGLEQYFGPGTRLTVT.

This clonotype came up many times. The J gene is TRBJ2-7, the V gene TRBV20-1, with D tentatively TRBD1 or TRBD2 (6 bases each). This CDR3 has 14 amino acids. V was shortened by 1 base and J by 2 bases, with 12 bases between the two germline ends. In germline, CDR1 is DFQATT, CDR2 SNEGSKA (reference sequence). The chain's CDR3 is CSARGGAVTYEQYF. As DNA, the CDR3 is TGCAGTGCTAGAGGGGGGGCGGTCACCTACGAGCAGTACTTC.

The chain is built from TRBV20-1 and TRBJ2-2, with unresolved D. This CDR3 spans 16 amino acids. Germline V CDR1 and CDR2: DFQATT, SNEGSKA (reference sequence). Trimming took off 1 base at V and 6 bases at J, with 18 bases between the two ends. The CDR3 loop reads CSARAWSYSPPGELFF. CDR3 bases: TGCAGTGCTAGAGCGTGGAGTTACAGTCCCCCCGGGGAGCTGTTTTTT.

The V call is TRBV5-1, the J call TRBJ2-2, with 8 bases that match TRBD2. Germline CDR1 SGHRS, CDR2 YFSETQ. The CDR3 has 16 residues. V was pared by 6 bases and J by 2 bases, with 9 bases of the junction left unmatched. CDR3 sequence reads: CASKVLAGFNTGELFF. CDR3 DNA sequence: TGCGCCAGCAAAGTCCTAGCGGGCTTCAACACCGGGGAGCTGTTTTTT.

The V gene is TRBV24-1, the J gene TRBJ2-3; TRBD2 aligns across 10 bases. Trimming took 3 bases from V and 3 from J; bases not matched to a gene: 8. Germline V lookup: CDR1 KGHDR, CDR2 SFDVKD. CDR3 length: 17 amino acids. CDR3 region: CATSDGLAVRWTDTQYF. CDR3 bases: TGTGCCACCAGTGATGGACTAGCGGTAAGATGGACAGATACGCAGTATTTT.

This clonotype was recorded a few times. J is TRBJ2-1 and V is TRBV7-8; D gene ambiguous. V lost 4 bases and J lost 3, with 10 bases in between. This CDR3 is 14 amino acids long. Looked up from germline, CDR1 is SGHVS and CDR2 is FQNEAQ. CDR3 residues: CASSSDPGYNEQFF. The CDR3 coding sequence is TGTGCCAGCAGCTCAGACCCGGGCTACAATGAGCAGTTCTTC.

The J gene is TRBJ2-5, the V gene TRBV29-1; D unresolved. Germline CDR1 and CDR2: SQVTM and ANQGSEA. Trimming shortened V by 0 bases and J by 1 base, and 12 bases separated the two germline ends. The CDR3 extends over 15 amino acids. CDR3 amino acids: CSVEDIGLGQETQYF. The CDR3 DNA sequence: TGCAGCGTTGAAGATATAGGATTAGGCCAAGAGACCCAGTACTTC.

The chain links TRBV20-1 to TRBJ1-1; TRBD1 matches 7 bases. V was pared by 5 bases and J by 4 bases, with 7 bases of the junction left unmatched. The germline V gene encodes CDR1 DFQATT and CDR2 SNEGSKA (reference sequence). The CDR3 spans 13 residues. CDR3 sequence reads: CSAQTGLGTEAFF. The CDR3 region has the DNA TGCAGTGCTCAGACAGGGCTCGGCACTGAAGCTTTCTTT.

This clonotype was counted between two and nine times. The chain recombines TRBV5-1 with TRBJ2-5, with TRBD1 as a possible D gene (5 bases). From germline, CDR1 is SGHRS and CDR2 YFSETQ. The V end lost 4 bases, the J end lost 5 bases, and 24 bases lay between the germline ends. The CDR3 runs to 17 residues. This chain's CDR3 is CASSLQGIGVSRETQYF. The CDR3 nucleotides are TGCGCCAGCAGCCTCCAGGGAATTGGTGTTAGCCGGGAGACCCAGTACTTC.

This clonotype has a handful of counts. This rearrangement joins TRBV28 to TRBJ2-7; D unclear. There are 12 residues in the CDR3. V lost 8 bases, J lost 4 bases, and 12 bases lay in between. Germline CDR1 MDHEN, CDR2 SYDVKM. The DNA for the CDR3 is TGTGCCAGCGGTCGTAGAACGTACGAGCAGTACTTC. It codes for CASGRRTYEQYF.

This clonotype was seen a handful of times. This CDR3 is CASSSQVQGIGYTF. As DNA, the CDR3 is TGTGCCAGCAGCTCCCAAGTACAGGGGATTGGCTACACCTTC. The chain uses TRBV9 and TRBJ1-2, with 7 bases aligning to TRBD1. This CDR3 is 14 amino acids long. Germline V gene data show CDR1 as SGDLS and CDR2 as YYNGEE. Losses at the gene ends were 4 bases for V and 7 bases for J; bases not matched to a gene: 10.

J is TRBJ2-1 and V is TRBV28; 9 positions match TRBD2. Trimming at V came to 5 bases and at J to 2 bases, leaving 7 bases not matched to a gene. In germline, CDR1 is MDHEN, CDR2 SYDVKM. The CDR3 loop spans 16 amino acids. CDR3 sequence (DNA): TGTGCCAGCAGTCTAGTAGCGGGAGAAACCTACAATGAGCAGTTCTTC. It is translated as CASSLVAGETYNEQFF.